This T cell receptor (beta chain) was observed in a study of blood T cell repertoires in COVID-19. Study information: Material from acute and convalescent COVID-19 was sourced from the United States, Italy and Spain. PBMCs, B-cell-depleted T cells, or T cells were the source of the cDNA or gDNA that made up the material.

V lost 3 bases to trimming and J lost 5 bases; unmatched junction nucleotides: 9. The germline CDR1 and CDR2 sequences are MDHEN and SYDVKM. The CDR3 runs to 18 residues. Original processing notes: Scientists estimated how many nucleated cells there were by amplifying reference gene primers. Sequenced by immunoSEQ multiplex PCR; TCRdb stores in-frame clones only, minus some. Clone size and V and J calls were adopted from that table, with D and trimming inferred from the DNA. The repertoire consists of approximately 240,000 clones, with 75% to 85% occurring once and the leading ten covering around 5.5%.

The sequenced sample consisted of peripheral blood. This clonotype was obtained from a human donor in a cohort sampled during active COVID-19. The genes are TRBV28 and TRBJ2-5; TRBD2 matches at 16 bases. DNA for the CDR3: TGTGCCAGCAGTTTCGCCGGGACTAGCGGGAGGGCCCGGGAGACCCAGTACTTC. It codes for CASSFAGTSGRARETQYF.